The present entry profiles one T cell receptor (beta chain) with its context. Its antigen is not yet known. Base qualities are not at hand, and no much larger clone is one base apart. The ophthalmopathy patients had moderately to severely active disease, with a Clinical Activity Score of 3 or higher, a NOSPECS grade of 4 or higher, and a disease duration of less than 3 months. Patients with other autoimmune diseases, uncontrolled infections, pregnancy or lactation were excluded. Diagnosis relied on clinical symptoms, serum thyroxine, TRAb, thyroid ultrasound and orbital computed tomography. PBMCs were isolated from more than 8 ml of fresh peripheral blood by Ficoll-Paque density gradient centrifugation. Total RNA was extracted with Trizol reagent and quality-checked on an Agilent 2100 Bioanalyzer. TCR beta CDR3 regions were amplified from RNA transcripts for repertoire sequencing. The first round of RT-PCR was done with HTBI primers and the Qiagen OneStep RT-PCR kit, and was followed by a second round of multiplex PCR, then size selection and purification. Libraries were sequenced paired-end with 100 bp reads on an Illumina HiSeq2000. Processing in the source paper ran as follows. SOAPnuke was used to process the reads, throwing out any read that had adapters, had uncalled bases, had a mean Phred below 15, or lacked an exact constant-primer or identifier match. COPE v1.2.5 was used to merge the high-quality paired reads. Each unique nucleotide sequence was treated as a clonotype, and MiTCR v1.1 was used to align the clonotypes to the IMGT TRB V, D and J references. Analysis was restricted to V-J combinations with a frequency above 0.0001, which covered roughly 99% of repertoires. For each V-J combination, a TCR clonal expansion and chaos score was defined as the ratio of F50 clonal expansion to chaos observed in the TCRdist matrix. Welch's t-statistics and random forest were used to reduce features to 13 V-J combinations, which were fed into a naive Bayes classifier. The Morisita-Horn index was used to measure how similar the thyroid and blood repertoires were. The public sequencing data were trimmed at Q25 with fastp and processed into clonotypes with MiXCR by TCRdb, which kept only in-frame beta chains. Rows are combined by CDR3 protein, so each entry shows the most common genes and DNA. Clone size and V and J calls follow TCRdb, not the original study. The table for this sample lists 650,000 to 900,000 distinct CDR3 sequences; around 40% of them were counted only once. The top ten constitute 44% of the sample.

The data are from a study of Graves' ophthalmopathy and Graves' hyperthyroidism listed by TCRdb under 2018. About the investigation overall: Peripheral blood samples were taken at the time of initial diagnosis, before any treatment was given. In five to seven hyperthyroidism patients, T-cell repertoires of thyroid tissue and blood were compared. An independent validation cohort comprised some 18 hyperthyroidism patients and 15 to 17 patients who later progressed from hyperthyroidism to ophthalmopathy. Following sampling, methimazole starting at 30 mg daily was administered to hyperthyroidism patients, and high-dose intravenous methylprednisolone was administered to ophthalmopathy patients. TCR beta repertoire signatures were used to distinguish Graves' ophthalmopathy from Graves' hyperthyroidism and to predict progression to ophthalmopathy. A discovery set of 100 patients (43 ophthalmopathy, 55 to 60 stable hyperthyroidism) was enrolled to explore V-J signatures distinguishing ophthalmopathy from hyperthyroidism. In total, 120 to 150 blood samples were TCR-sequenced: approximately 42 ophthalmopathy, under 85 hyperthyroidism and about 17 hyperthyroidism-to-ophthalmopathy patients. Broader findings and caveats from the paper: Sample size was not statistically predetermined, and group allocation was not concealed from the investigators. In cross-validation, the 13-signature model distinguished ophthalmopathy from stable hyperthyroidism with approximately 88% sensitivity and 81% to 83% specificity, and in the test set the corresponding values were roughly 80% and 76%. Most of the expanded thyroid clonotypes with a frequency above 0.001 were also detected in blood, and it was suggested that the thyroid immune response may be reflected by blood repertoires. In validation, the model predicted ophthalmopathy progression with about 71% sensitivity and around 72% specificity; more than ten predicted patients were CT-confirmed with GO in a median of about 6.1 months.

There are 13 amino acids in the CDR3, from cysteine to phenylalanine inclusive. Only the CDR3 region is kept as DNA, spanning 39 bases read in frame from base 1. V is cut by 5 bases and J by 3 bases, and the space between the germline ends is 10 bases. Taken from the germline V gene (reference sequence), the CDR1 and CDR2 loops are PRHDT and FYEKMQ. The V gene is TRBV13 and the J gene is TRBJ1-1, with the D segment identity uncertain. The sample was peripheral blood. This TCR derives from an adult man with Graves' ophthalmopathy. The sequenced DNA: TGTGCCAGCAGCCGCAACCGGTACACTGAAGCTTTCTTT. The translation is CASSRNRYTEAFF.